Reported below is one TCR beta chain. Its antigen remains unknown. The sample originates from a study of cytomegalovirus exposure and HLA in healthy donors. Study observations and caveats: As a later analysis showed, several of the most significant clusters appeared to be linked to common viral pathogens. Despite most TCR sequences being rare, some public TCRs occurred in many donors. Being productive about 87% or about 30% of the time was typical of most TCR beta V segments in an earlier analysis. A later analysis showed TCR association rates differing by HLA locus, peaking at DRB1 and lowest at HLA-C.

PCR employed 60 Vbeta and 13 Jbeta primers. The table came from immunoSEQ multiplex PCR; TCRdb's copy has only in-frame clones and leaves some out. The sample gives approximately 88,000 clones, around four fifths of which show up once; roughly 7.3% is in the top ten. Germline V lookup: CDR1 SGHTA, CDR2 FQGNSA. This CDR3 is built from 16 residues. V lost 2 bases and J lost 7, with 18 bases in between. Sequencing was performed on PBMCs. This TCR derives from a man aged 45-60 years in good health and CMV-seropositive. The gene calls are TRBV7-2 and TRBJ2-4, with TRBD1 as a possible D gene (5 bases). The CDR3 DNA reads as TGTGCCAGCAGCTTACGAAGGGGCGGTGGAGAGAACATTCAGTACTTC. Encoded protein: CASSLRRGGGENIQYF.